This TCR beta chain is from a study of shared clonotypes between healthy human individuals. Study-wide points: Owing to a small donor count, the genetic and exposure-history diversity represented was limited.

Germline loops: CDR1 SGHRS, CDR2 YFSETQ. Trimming shortened V by 1 base and J by 4 bases, and 6 bases separated the two germline ends. CDR3 length equals 12 residues. The table came from immunoSEQ multiplex PCR; TCRdb's copy has only in-frame clones and leaves some out. The data contain millions of clones, approximately 93% of them singletons. Those who donated, Caucasian adults without exception, all lived in Nashville, Tennessee. In regard to this clone: Its target is not known. The identical CDR3 is also encoded by other nucleotide sequences in the sample.

J is TRBJ2-7 and V is TRBV5-1; D gene ambiguous. The material sequenced was naive CD4+ T cells from PBMCs. Noted subset: CD45RA+ positively selected. The TCR originated in a man aged 18-30 years in good health. Some clones in this sample may be carry-over from other donors' samples. CDR3 amino acids: CASSLNPYEQYF. In DNA form, the CDR3 reads TGCGCCAGCAGCTTGAACCCTTACGAGCAGTACTTC.